The 22 T cell receptor beta chains below were found in one sample sequenced in a study of response to subunit inactivated influenza vaccine. A single record per CDR3 protein comes from TCRdb applying MiXCR to the RT-PCR reads. The sample consists of approximately 160,000 distinct CDR3 sequences, around 11% of them appearing once. The sequencing here drew on CD8+ T cells sorted from PBMCs, taken less than 30 months after vaccination. The receptors here all came from a man aged 45 to 75 who received an inactivated influenza vaccine.

This clonotype was counted at least ten times. The gene calls are TRBV5-1 and TRBJ1-1; 7 bases are a match to TRBD1. V shed 5 bases, J shed 3 bases, and the junction held 10 bases outside the gene matches. Germline CDR1 is SGHRS and CDR2 is YFSETQ. CDR3 length equals 15 residues. The CDR3 DNA follows: TGCGCCAGCAGATCGACCACAGGGGAAGACACTGAAGCTTTCTTT. It translates to CASRSTTGEDTEAFF.

DNA of the CDR3: TGTGCCATCAGTGAGTCGATGGGGACAACTGGGGCCAACGTCCTGACTTTC. It specifies CAISESMGTTGANVLTF. This chain joins TRBV10-3 and TRBJ2-6; TRBD1 might be the D (6 bases). CDR1 is ENHRY, CDR2 SYGVKD, per germline. V was pared by 0 bases and J by 2 bases, with 11 bases between. There are 17 residues in the CDR3.

This clonotype is medium-sized by share. This chain links TRBV11-2 with TRBJ2-5; no reliable D call. The CDR3 spans 11 residues. The germline CDR1 and CDR2 sequences are SGHAT and FQNNGV. The V end was cut by 1 base, the J end by 4 bases, with 1 base between. The CDR3 coding sequence is TGTGCCAGCAGCTTAGGAGAGACCCAGTACTTC. This encodes CASSLGETQYF.

This clonotype was seen ten or more times. The genes are TRBV4-1 and TRBJ1-4, with TRBD1 identical over 7 bases. Germline loops: CDR1 MGHRA, CDR2 YSYEKL. V shed 6 bases, J shed 0 bases, and the junction held 13 bases outside the gene matches. The CDR3 consists of 18 residues. The DNA of the CDR3 is TGCGCCAGCAGAAATCCGGGACAGAGGTTTGCAACTAATGAAAAACTGTTTTTT. Protein sequence: CASRNPGQRFATNEKLFF.

As to this clonotype: The junction shows a germline mismatch at one end, possibly a read error. The gene calls are TRBV12-3 or TRBV12-4 and TRBJ1-2, with 10 bases matching TRBD1. The CDR3 consists of 15 residues. CDR3 nucleotide sequence: TGTGCCAGCAGTATAGCGGGACAGGGGTCCTATGGCTACACCTTC. Protein: CASSIAGQGSYGYTF.

DNA of the CDR3: TGCAGCGTCTCGCCGGGACTAGCGGGAATAAATGAGCAGTTCTTC. It specifies CSVSPGLAGINEQFF. The genes are TRBV29-1 and TRBJ2-1, with TRBD2 matching 13 bases. The CDR3 length is 15 residues. J lost 7 bases, V lost 6 bases, and 9 bases had no gene match. Per germline, CDR1 SQVTM and CDR2 ANQGSEA.

This clonotype was found many times. This chain joins TRBV27 and TRBJ1-2, with TRBD1 matching over 11 bases. V lost 1 base and J lost 4; bases outside the gene matches: 8. Germline V gene lookup returns CDR1 MNHEY and CDR2 SMNVEV (reference sequence). CDR3 length equals 17 residues. CDR3 DNA sequence: TGTGCCAGCAGTTTATTGGTAGGACAGGGGGCCTCCTATGGCTACACCTTC. It codes for CASSLLVGQGASYGYTF.

This sequence joins TRBV21-1 and TRBJ1-5; no DNA check was done on the table's D call, TRBD1. TRBV21-1 is an annotated pseudogene. The CDR3 runs 17 residues. The DNA of the CDR3 is TGTGCCAGCAGCAGGGGCAGGCAGGGACCTAGCAATCAGCCCCAGCATTTT. Translated: CASSRGRQGPSNQPQHF.

This clonotype came up a few times. The chain joins TRBV9 to TRBJ2-1, with 7 bases aligning to TRBD1. The CDR3 has 15 amino acids. Germline lookup yields CDR1 SGDLS and CDR2 YYNGEE. After removal of 3 bases from V and 4 bases from J, the junction contained 7 bases not matched to a gene. The DNA for the CDR3 is TGTGCCAGCAGCGCCGCCGGGACAGCATACAATGAGCAGTTCTTC. This gives the protein CASSAAGTAYNEQFF.

The J gene is TRBJ2-3, the V gene TRBV10-1, with 7 bases that match TRBD1. With 4 bases clipped from V and 4 bases from J, the junction kept 8 bases outside the gene matches. This CDR3 has 15 residues. Germline V gives CDR1 WNHNN, CDR2 SYGVQD (reference sequence). CDR3 amino acids: CASSAPGGCADTQYF. The CDR3 region has the DNA TGCGCCAGCAGTGCGCCAGGGGGATGTGCAGATACGCAGTATTTT.

The chain joins TRBV12-3 or TRBV12-4 to TRBJ2-7; the D gene is possibly TRBD1 (6 bases). The CDR3 contains 13 residues. V lost 2 bases, J lost 5 bases, and 10 bases lay in between. The CDR3 sequence is CASSLYRDHEQYF. CDR3 in DNA: TGTGCCAGCAGTTTATACAGGGACCACGAGCAGTACTTC.

This clonotype has only a few counts. The rearrangement links TRBV27 to TRBJ2-7; D uncertain. Germline lookup yields CDR1 MNHEY and CDR2 SMNVEV (reference sequence). This CDR3 has 11 amino acids. V was shortened by 8 bases and J by 7 bases, with 12 bases between the two germline ends. Here the CDR3 reads CASSYNREQYF. In nucleotides, the CDR3 is TGTGCCAGCTCGTACAACCGGGAGCAGTACTTC.

This chain joins TRBV9 and TRBJ2-3; 9 nucleotides line up with TRBD1. CDR3 length equals 15 residues. The V gene end was trimmed by 2 bases and the J gene end by 0 bases; junction bases not matched to a gene: 1. Germline CDR1 is SGDLS and CDR2 is YYNGEE. The CDR3: CASSVTGGSTDTQYF. The CDR3 coding sequence is TGTGCCAGCAGCGTGACAGGGGGGAGCACAGATACGCAGTATTTT.

The sample holds many counts of this clonotype. The chain employs TRBV24-1 and TRBJ1-1, with a possible D match to TRBD1 (5 bases). CDR1 is KGHDR, CDR2 SFDVKD, per germline. This CDR3 contains 12 residues. Trimming took 10 bases from V and 5 from J, leaving 13 bases between them. CDR3 bases: TGTGCCACGAGCCAGGGAAGGACTGAAGCTTTCTTT. Translation gives CATSQGRTEAFF.

This clonotype has ten or more counts. The gene calls are TRBV10-3 and TRBJ2-5, with 7 bases lining up with TRBD1. The CDR3 has 13 amino acids. Germline-derived CDR1 and CDR2 are ENHRY and SYGVKD. J was trimmed by 6 bases and V by 4 bases; bases with no gene match: 5. This CDR3 is CAISVQGMQTQYF. For the CDR3, the DNA is TGTGCCATCAGTGTACAGGGGATGCAGACCCAGTACTTC.

V usage is TRBV7-8 and J usage is TRBJ2-2, with 12 bases aligning to TRBD2. This CDR3 has 18 residues. Trimming at V came to 5 bases and at J to 2 bases, leaving 9 bases not matched to a gene. Germline V lookup: CDR1 SGHVS, CDR2 FQNEAQ. For the CDR3, the DNA is TGTGCCAGCAGCGCGTACAGACTAGCGGGAGCAAACACCGGGGAGCTGTTTTTT. This sequence encodes CASSAYRLAGANTGELFF.

This clonotype occurred a few times. The chain combines TRBV24-1 with TRBJ2-2; maybe TRBD1 (6 bases). The CDR3 extends over 15 amino acids. Trimming removed 0 bases at V and 7 bases at J, with 11 bases between. Per the germline V gene, CDR1 is KGHDR and CDR2 is SFDVKD. As DNA, the CDR3 is TGTGCCACCAGTGATTTGAACAGGGCGGACGGGGAGCTGTTTTTT. Translation: CATSDLNRADGELFF.

The sample holds a few counts of this clonotype. The V call is TRBV28, the J call TRBJ1-5, with D uncertain. The CDR3 totals 11 residues. Germline CDR1 and CDR2: MDHEN and SYDVKM. Trimming left V 6 bases short and J 11 bases short, with 11 bases between. CDR3 region: CASSPGRAQHF. CDR3 DNA sequence: TGTGCCAGCAGCCCAGGCCGGGCCCAGCATTTT. The full variable domain, with the rest looked up from reference TRBV28 and TRBJ1-5, is DVKVTQSSRYLVKRTGEKVFLECVQDMDHENMFWYRQDPGLGLRLIYFSYDVKMKEKGDIPEGYSVSREKKERFSLILESASTNQTSMYLCASSPGRAQHFGDGTRLSIL.

This clonotype was found a few times. This sequence joins TRBV10-2 and TRBJ1-1; D is undetermined. The V gene's germline CDR1 is WSHSY and CDR2 SAAADI. Trimming took 6 bases from V and 3 from J, leaving 14 bases between them. CDR3 length equals 14 residues. The CDR3 spells CASSESLRYTEAFF. The CDR3 DNA reads TGCGCCAGCAGCGAATCCTTACGATACACTGAAGCTTTCTTT.

The V and J genes are TRBV11-2 and TRBJ2-5, with 9 bases matching TRBD1. This CDR3 has 15 amino acids. Germline-derived CDR1 and CDR2 are SGHAT and FQNNGV. V was pared by 3 bases and J by 6 bases, with 8 bases of the junction left unmatched. In DNA form, the CDR3 reads TGTGCCAGCAGCTTGGGGACAGGGATGGTTCAGACCCAGTACTTC. Translating gives CASSLGTGMVQTQYF.

This clonotype was found many times. The V and J genes are TRBV7-2 and TRBJ2-1; unclear D gene. CDR3 length: 15 residues. Germline V gene lookup returns CDR1 SGHTA and CDR2 FQGNSA. Trimming pared 8 bases from V and 6 bases from J, leaving 20 bases between. The CDR3 loop reads CASVPRTWGPNEQFF. Written as DNA, the CDR3 is TGTGCCAGCGTGCCGCGAACCTGGGGTCCCAATGAGCAGTTCTTC.

This clonotype turned up a few times. The chain has TRBV20-1 and TRBJ2-3; TRBD1 agrees at 9 bases. Germline V gene sequence: CDR1 DFQATT, CDR2 SNEGSKA (reference sequence). The CDR3 is made up of 16 amino acids. V was clipped by 6 bases and J by 2 bases; unmatched bases: 12. The CDR3 sequence is CSAHDPGQGYTDTQYF. The CDR3 DNA reads as TGCAGTGCGCATGACCCGGGACAGGGCTACACAGATACGCAGTATTTT.